These 21 T cell receptor beta chains were all obtained from the same sample, sequenced in a study of post-analysis software for immune sequencing data. Unique molecular identifiers were built into the TCR beta cDNA libraries. From the PCR reads, TCRdb called clonotypes with MiXCR, one entry per CDR3 protein. Here the sample spans hundreds of thousands of distinct CDR3 sequences, roughly 58% being singletons. Findings of the study overall: Patients had higher frequencies than controls of roughly five TRBV segments, including TRBV5-6, TRBV5-1 and TRBV20-1.

No antigen has been assigned to these receptors. The sample comprised blood. These receptors were obtained from a girl aged 5-17 years with multiple sclerosis.

The V call is TRBV29-1, the J call TRBJ2-3; D not certain. This CDR3 spans 14 amino acids. V was clipped by 0 bases and J by 6 bases, with 13 bases between them. Germline V gene lookup returns CDR1 SQVTM and CDR2 ANQGSEA. The CDR3 nucleotides are TGCAGCGTTGAAGATTTCTCGATCCCGGATACGCAGTATTTT. This translates into CSVEDFSIPDTQYF.

This clonotype was found a few times. The V and J genes are TRBV4-1 and TRBJ1-2, with TRBD1 as a possible D gene (5 bases). CDR3 length equals 14 residues. Trimming stripped 1 base from V and 8 bases from J, with 14 bases between. The germline V gene has CDR1 MGHRA and CDR2 YSYEKL. CDR3 sequence reads: CASSQVARDGGYTF. DNA of the CDR3: TGCGCCAGCAGCCAAGTCGCTAGGGACGGAGGCTACACCTTC.

This rearrangement joins TRBV7-9 to TRBJ1-2; D might be TRBD1 (5 bases). Germline V gene sequence: CDR1 SEHNR, CDR2 FQNEAQ (reference sequence). Trimming took off 2 bases at V and 6 bases at J, with 28 bases between the two ends. This CDR3 contains 19 residues. The CDR3 DNA sequence: TGTGCCAGCAGCTTAATTAGGAGCGGGACCCACCATTGGAATGATGGCTACACCTTC. It codes for CASSLIRSGTHHWNDGYTF.

This clonotype was counted a few times. The chain uses TRBV5-1 and TRBJ2-5; D is undetermined. Germline CDR1 is SGHRS and CDR2 is YFSETQ. Trimming stripped 4 bases from V and 11 bases from J, with 15 bases between. This CDR3 comprises 12 residues. Here the CDR3 reads CASSQPNPEQYF. CDR3 nucleotide sequence: TGCGCCAGCAGCCAGCCCAACCCAGAGCAGTACTTC. Combining the CDR3 with reference TRBV5-1 and TRBJ2-5 gives the whole variable domain KAGVTQTPRYLIKTRGQQVTLSCSPISGHRSVSWYQQTPGQGLQFLFEYFSETQRNKGNFPGRFSGRQFSNSRSEMNVSTLELGDSALYLCASSQPNPEQYFGPGTRLLVL.

The chain carries TRBV6-5 and TRBJ2-3, with 9 bases matching TRBD2. This CDR3 has 17 residues. The germline V gene has CDR1 MNHEY and CDR2 SVGAGI. J gave up 0 bases and V 1 base, and 5 bases lay outside the gene matches. CDR3 loop: CASSYFSGGRSTDTQYF. In nucleotides, the CDR3 is TGTGCCAGCAGTTACTTTAGCGGGGGAAGGAGCACAGATACGCAGTATTTT.

V and J are TRBV10-3 and TRBJ2-5; 9 positions agree with TRBD1. The J segment lost 2 bases and the V segment lost 7 bases, leaving 5 bases of the junction unmatched. This CDR3 is 14 amino acids long. Germline V gene sequence: CDR1 ENHRY, CDR2 SYGVKD. CDR3 loop: CAIKGTGPQETQYF. DNA for the CDR3: TGTGCCATCAAGGGGACAGGGCCACAAGAGACCCAGTACTTC.

V usage is TRBV7-9 and J usage is TRBJ2-6; D possibly corresponds to TRBD2 (5 bases). The CDR3 contains 17 residues. The V gene lost 5 bases and the J gene lost 3 bases, with 17 bases spanning the gap. The germline gives CDR1 SEHNR, CDR2 FQNEAQ (reference sequence). CDR3 bases: TGTGCCAGCAGCCCGGTGGGAGTGGGCCTTGGGGCCAACGTCCTGACTTTC. Residues: CASSPVGVGLGANVLTF.

The rearrangement uses TRBV3-1 and TRBJ2-1, with 7 bases lining up with TRBD1. The germline CDR1 and CDR2 sequences are LGHDT and YNNKEL (reference sequence). Losses at the gene ends were 3 bases for V and 7 bases for J; bases not matched to a gene: 3. The CDR3 has 13 amino acids. The CDR3 nucleotides read TGTGCCAGCAGCCATACAGGGGAGAATGAGCAGTTCTTC. This encodes CASSHTGENEQFF.

This clonotype was seen only once. This clone may be a read error of a much larger clone one base away. The rearrangement uses TRBV14 and TRBJ2-3; a possible D gene is TRBD1 (6 bases). CDR1 is SGHDN, CDR2 FVKESK, per germline. This CDR3 is built from 13 residues. V was trimmed by 4 bases and J by 2 bases, leaving 7 bases between them. The CDR3 sequence is CASSRDTTDTQYF. The DNA of the CDR3 is TGTGCCAGCAGCCGGGACACCACAGATACGCAGTATTTT.

V is TRBV11-1 and J is TRBJ2-7, with D possibly TRBD2 on 5 matching bases. V dropped 2 bases and J dropped 7 bases, with 12 bases sitting between them. The CDR3 contains 13 residues. CDR1 SGHAT and CDR2 FQDESV come from the germline V gene (reference sequence). CDR3 residues: CASSLKGGLEQYF. DNA for the CDR3: TGTGCCAGCAGCTTAAAGGGCGGGCTGGAGCAGTACTTC.

This clonotype was recorded a few times. The CDR3 nucleotides are TGCAGTGCTGCCGGGACTAGCAGCACAGATACGCAGTATTTT. The encoded protein is CSAAGTSSTDTQYF. This rearrangement joins TRBV20-1 to TRBJ2-3, with 9 bases fitting TRBD2. CDR1 is DFQATT, CDR2 SNEGSKA, per germline (reference sequence). The CDR3 has 14 residues. Unmatched junction bases numbered 3, after V lost 5 bases and J lost 0 bases.

About this clonotype itself: An end of the junction differs from the germline gene, which may be a read error. The V and J genes are TRBV7-9 and TRBJ2-1; D is unclear. The germline V gene encodes CDR1 SEHNR and CDR2 FQNEAQ (reference sequence). The CDR3 spans 16 residues. The CDR3 sequence is CASSLVTPRGYNEQFF. CDR3 DNA sequence: TGTGCCAGCAGTTTAGTGACTCCACGAGGCTACAATGAGCAGTTCTTC. The entire variable domain, with the rest obtained from reference TRBV7-9 and TRBJ2-1, is as follows: DTGVSQNPRHKITKRGQNVTFRCDPISEHNRLYWYRQTLGQGPEFLTYFQNEAQLEKSRLLSDRFSAERPKGSFSTLEIQRTEQGDSAMYLCASSLVTPRGYNEQFFGPGTRLTVL.

This clonotype appeared a single time. V usage is TRBV7-2 and J usage is TRBJ1-6, with D perhaps TRBD1 (5 bases). In germline, CDR1 is SGHTA, CDR2 FQGNSA. The length of the CDR3 is 16 residues. The V end was cut by 2 bases, the J end by 12 bases, with 20 bases between. Written as DNA, the CDR3 is TGTGCCAGCAGCTTACGAGGCTTTCTCAAGCAGGGACCCCTCCACTTT. The encoded protein is CASSLRGFLKQGPLHF.

The chain combines TRBV5-4 with TRBJ2-5; tentative D call: TRBD1 (6 bases). With the DNA end fitting TRBJ2-7 better, the J assignment may be wrong. The CDR3 spans 16 residues. The germline CDR1 and CDR2 sequences are SGHNT and YYREEE (reference sequence). CDR3 sequence reads: CASRDYPGTQTHEQYF. The DNA for the CDR3 is TGTGCCAGCAGGGATTACCCAGGGACACAGACCCACGAGCAGTACTTC.

The gene calls are TRBV10-1 and TRBJ2-1; TRBD1 aligns across 7 bases. Germline CDR1 reads WNHNN; CDR2 reads SYGVQD (reference sequence). The CDR3 is made up of 15 amino acids. With 5 bases clipped from V and 7 bases from J, the junction kept 11 bases outside the gene matches. The CDR3 DNA reads as TGCGCCAGCAGTAAAACCGGGACAGATCGGAATGAGCAGTTCTTC. It codes for CASSKTGTDRNEQFF.

This clonotype turned up a few times. V is TRBV5-5 and J is TRBJ2-5; possibly TRBD2 for D (5 bases). The CDR3 loop spans 14 amino acids. CDR1 SGHKS and CDR2 YYEKEE come from the germline V gene (reference sequence). V was pared by 3 bases and J by 2 bases, with 11 bases between. In nucleotides, the CDR3 is TGTGCCAGCAGCTCGGGGATGCGACAAGAGACCCAGTACTTC. It translates to CASSSGMRQETQYF.

The chain uses TRBV4-1 and TRBJ2-5; no clear D gene. The CDR3 spans 17 residues. V was pared by 0 bases and J by 1 base, with 15 bases between. Germline V lookup: CDR1 MGHRA, CDR2 YSYEKL. The CDR3 loop is CASSQDRVASSQETQYF. Here the CDR3 DNA reads TGCGCCAGCAGCCAAGATCGTGTGGCTTCGTCCCAAGAGACCCAGTACTTC.

V gene TRBV20-1 combines with J gene TRBJ2-7, with a weak D call TRBD1 (6 bases). Trimming took 4 bases from V and 5 from J, leaving 21 bases between them. Germline assignment: CDR1 DFQATT and CDR2 SNEGSKA (reference sequence). The CDR3 loop spans 15 amino acids. The CDR3 protein is CSAKWGRQGTHEQYF. DNA for the CDR3: TGCAGTGCTAAATGGGGGCGGCAGGGTACCCACGAGCAGTACTTC.

The rearrangement joins TRBV27 to TRBJ2-5; TRBD2 matches 8 bases. CDR3 size: 16 residues. V lost 5 bases to trimming and J lost 11 bases; unmatched junction nucleotides: 19. Germline V lookup: CDR1 MNHEY, CDR2 SMNVEV (reference sequence). CDR3 residues: CASSPFPGSTGGEQYF. CDR3 bases: TGTGCCAGCAGTCCTTTCCCAGGGTCAACCGGGGGGGAGCAGTACTTC.

A few counts support this clonotype. The chain uses TRBV12-3 or TRBV12-4 and TRBJ2-7, with TRBD1 matching 8 bases. CDR3 length: 14 amino acids. J was trimmed by 3 bases and V by 1 base; bases with no gene match: 2. CDR3 loop: CASSLVDRVYEQYF. For the CDR3, the DNA is TGTGCCAGCAGTTTAGTGGACAGGGTCTACGAGCAGTACTTC.

This clonotype was seen a handful of times. This chain connects TRBV28 to TRBJ2-5; 11 bases are a match to TRBD1. Judging by the DNA end, TRBJ2-7 fits better; the J call may be wrong. This CDR3 comprises 16 residues. CDR1 and CDR2 (germline): MDHEN, SYDVKM. Here the CDR3 DNA reads TGTGCCAGCAGTACCTCGGGACAGGGGGTGGGCTACGAGCAGTACTTC. Amino acid sequence: CASSTSGQGVGYEQYF.